Listed here are 22 T cell receptor beta chains from one sample, sequenced in a study of blood T cells in healthy people across ages. Sample-barcoded 5' priming and a J-beta primer mix drove a second PCR of 7 to 11 cycles. TCRdb independently ran MiXCR on the 5' RACE reads; one entry per CDR3 protein. The sample gives 1,800,000 or so distinct CDR3 sequences, roughly two fifths of which show up once; under 30% is in the top ten. Specimen: blood. The receptors shown here come from a human donor in good health.

A few counts support this clonotype. The rearrangement uses TRBV15 and TRBJ2-7; D unclear. This CDR3 spans 14 amino acids. The germline gives CDR1 LNHNV, CDR2 YYDKDF (reference sequence). Trimming took off 6 bases at V and 0 bases at J, with 12 bases between the two ends. The DNA of the CDR3 is TGTGCCACCAGTAGAAGTTCGAGCTCCTACGAGCAGTACTTC. Its protein is CATSRSSSSYEQYF. The entire variable domain, with the rest obtained from reference TRBV15 and TRBJ2-7, is as follows: DAMVIQNPRYQVTQFGKPVTLSCSQTLNHNVMYWYQQKSSQAPKLLFHYYDKDFNNEADTPDNFQSRRPNTSFCFLDIRSPGLGDTAMYLCATSRSSSSYEQYFGPGTRLTVT.

This chain joins TRBV3-1 and TRBJ1-5; D possibly corresponds to TRBD1 (5 bases). CDR3 length: 13 amino acids. The germline V and J ends were trimmed by 3 bases and 10 bases, with 13 bases remaining between them. Germline V gene data show CDR1 as LGHDT and CDR2 as YNNKEL (reference sequence). The CDR3 loop reads CASSQGLGHPQHF. DNA of the CDR3: TGTGCCAGCAGCCAGGGGTTGGGGCATCCCCAGCATTTT.

This clonotype is a singleton in its sample. The chain is built from TRBV12-3 or TRBV12-4 and TRBJ1-2, with D perhaps TRBD1 (6 bases). CDR3 size: 13 residues. V was clipped by 6 bases and J by 4 bases, with 12 bases between them. As DNA, the CDR3 is TGTGCCAGCAGCAATACAGGGATCTATGGCTACACCTTC. This encodes CASSNTGIYGYTF.

This clonotype was seen ten or more times. The chain uses TRBV6-6 and TRBJ2-1; D call uncertain. The CDR3 is 14 residues long. V lost 1 base to trimming and J lost 4 bases, with 8 bases between them. Germline V lookup: CDR1 MNHNY, CDR2 SVGAGI (reference sequence). The CDR3 DNA reads as TGTGCCAGCAGTTACTGGGCAGAATACAATGAGCAGTTCTTC. Translation gives CASSYWAEYNEQFF.

This chain links TRBV18 with TRBJ2-2; D might be TRBD1 or TRBD2, each matching 5 bases. Per germline, CDR1 KGHSH and CDR2 LQKENI. V lost 6 bases to trimming and J lost 1 base, with 15 bases between them. This CDR3 region has 16 residues. The CDR3 here is CASSNQGGQNTGELFF. The CDR3 coding sequence is TGTGCCAGCTCCAACCAGGGCGGGCAGAACACCGGGGAGCTGTTTTTT.

In its sample, this clonotype was seen a few times. The chain is built from TRBV29-1 and TRBJ1-2; 7 bases are shared with TRBD1. J gave up 4 bases and V 0 bases, and 2 bases lay outside the gene matches. This CDR3 region has 13 residues. CDR1 is SQVTM and CDR2 is ANQGSEA in the germline V gene. CDR3 loop: CSVEDRDSYGYTF. In DNA, the CDR3 is TGCAGCGTTGAAGACCGGGACAGCTATGGCTACACCTTC.

The V and J genes are TRBV6-6 and TRBJ2-5; TRBD1 is a possible D gene (6 bases). The CDR3 runs 13 residues. Germline V CDR1 and CDR2: MNHNY, SVGAGI (reference sequence). The V and J ends lost 10 bases and 2 bases respectively, with 14 bases between them. The CDR3 region is CATHGTQQETQYF. CDR3 coding DNA: TGTGCCACCCACGGGACACAACAAGAGACCCAGTACTTC.

The chain has TRBV12-3 or TRBV12-4 and TRBJ1-5, with a weak D call TRBD1 (5 bases). The V end was cut by 6 bases, the J end by 0 bases, with 18 bases between. This CDR3 is 17 amino acids long. CDR3 in amino acids: CASRWDGGPYSNQPQHF. CDR3 nucleotide sequence: TGTGCCAGCAGATGGGACGGCGGGCCATATAGCAATCAGCCCCAGCATTTT.

This clonotype was found a few times. The chain uses TRBV29-1 and TRBJ2-2, with D possibly being TRBD1 (5 bases). The V end lost 6 bases, the J end lost 5 bases, and 7 bases lay between the germline ends. The CDR3 has 11 residues. CDR1 is SQVTM and CDR2 is ANQGSEA in the germline V gene. CDR3 sequence (DNA): TGCAGCGTCAGGGTAACCGGGGAGCTGTTTTTT. Encoded protein: CSVRVTGELFF.

This clonotype occurred a few times. This sequence joins TRBV11-2 and TRBJ2-5; no clear D. V lost 7 bases and J lost 2, with 8 bases in between. From germline, CDR1 is SGHAT and CDR2 FQNNGV. The CDR3 consists of 12 residues. CDR3 in amino acids: CASNSGQETQYF. CDR3 sequence (DNA): TGTGCCAGCAACTCCGGACAAGAGACCCAGTACTTC.

The sample holds one count of this clonotype. This rearrangement joins TRBV7-2 to TRBJ2-1; D perhaps matches TRBD1 (5 bases). Germline lookup yields CDR1 SGHTA and CDR2 FQGNSA. With 2 bases removed from V and 4 bases from J, the gap between germline ends came to 12 bases. The CDR3 is made up of 15 amino acids. The CDR3 sequence is CASSLRIQDYNEQFF. The CDR3 DNA reads as TGTGCCAGCAGCTTACGGATACAGGATTACAATGAGCAGTTCTTC.

To note about this clonotype: A much larger clonotype is one base distant, so this may be a read error. This chain joins TRBV10-3 and TRBJ1-6; D ambiguous. The CDR3 is 12 amino acids. Germline CDR1 is ENHRY and CDR2 is SYGVKD. CDR3 loop: CAISKSETPSHF. As DNA, the CDR3 is TGTGCCATCAGTAAGTCGGAAACGCCAAGCCACTTT.

This rearrangement joins TRBV24-1 to TRBJ1-2; maybe TRBD1 (6 bases). Trimming stripped 3 bases from V and 8 bases from J, with 18 bases between. The CDR3 totals 15 residues. The germline V gene encodes CDR1 KGHDR and CDR2 SFDVKD. The CDR3 nucleotides read TGTGCCACCAGTGATACGGGGGGCGCATATAGAGGCTACACCTTC. It is translated as CATSDTGGAYRGYTF.

V usage is TRBV29-1 and J usage is TRBJ1-2; TRBD1 is a possible D gene (5 bases). The germline gives CDR1 SQVTM, CDR2 ANQGSEA. Trimming left V 2 bases short and J 8 bases short, with 15 bases between. The CDR3 runs 13 residues. The CDR3 DNA follows: TGCAGCGTTGAACGCTCGGGGCCTGGGGGCTACACCTTC. Residues: CSVERSGPGGYTF.

The chain recombines TRBV11-2 with TRBJ1-1; TRBD1 aligns across 8 bases. CDR1 and CDR2 from the germline V gene are SGHAT and FQNNGV. Losses at the gene ends were 2 bases for V and 0 bases for J; bases not matched to a gene: 8. This CDR3 spans 17 amino acids. The CDR3 DNA follows: TGTGCCAGCAGCTTAATTAGGGGACAGGCGATGAACACTGAAGCTTTCTTT. It is translated as CASSLIRGQAMNTEAFF.

The chain is built from TRBV5-4 and TRBJ2-5; 9 nucleotides match TRBD1. Germline-derived CDR1 and CDR2 are SGHNT and YYREEE (reference sequence). V shed 4 bases, J shed 5 bases, and the junction held 6 bases outside the gene matches. The CDR3 is made up of 14 amino acids. The CDR3 sequence is CASSTRQGEETQYF. CDR3 DNA: TGTGCCAGCAGCACACGACAGGGGGAGGAGACCCAGTACTTC.

V gene TRBV7-2 combines with J gene TRBJ2-1; possibly TRBD2 for D (5 bases). The ends were cut back, 3 bases at V and 7 bases at J, with 13 bases in the middle. Germline CDR1 SGHTA, CDR2 FQGNSA. This CDR3 has 14 amino acids. The CDR3 here is CASSFLRVENEQFF. The DNA for the CDR3 is TGTGCCAGCAGCTTTTTGAGGGTAGAAAATGAGCAGTTCTTC.

The CDR3 here is CASGSGNTDTQYF. The CDR3 DNA reads TGTGCCAGCGGTTCGGGGAACACAGATACGCAGTATTTT. The chain links TRBV7-3 to TRBJ2-3, with D possibly TRBD2 on 5 matching bases. The germline CDR1 and CDR2 sequences are SGHTA and FQGTGA. CDR3 length: 13 amino acids. V shed 8 bases and J shed 2 bases, with 11 bases lying between them.

The chain carries TRBV15 and TRBJ1-5; no clear D. The CDR3 contains 13 residues. Trimming took 0 bases from V and 14 from J, leaving 14 bases between them. Germline CDR1 and CDR2: LNHNV and YYDKDF (reference sequence). DNA for the CDR3: TGTGCCACCAGCAGAGATTGGGAACAGTCGAAGCATTTT. Its protein product is CATSRDWEQSKHF.

The chain recombines TRBV5-1 with TRBJ2-4; a possible D gene is TRBD2 (7 bases). Germline CDR1 is SGHRS and CDR2 is YFSETQ. This CDR3 comprises 14 residues. V was shortened by 3 bases and J by 8 bases, with 15 bases between the two germline ends. The CDR3 spells CASSWAGGLDIQYF. The CDR3 DNA sequence: TGCGCCAGCAGCTGGGCCGGGGGGCTCGACATTCAGTACTTC.

This clonotype has just a few counts. This rearrangement joins TRBV2 to TRBJ2-3; TRBD1 agrees at 9 bases. The CDR3 covers 14 residues. Germline V CDR1 and CDR2: SNHLY, FYNNEI. V shed 7 bases, J shed 2 bases, and the junction held 4 bases outside the gene matches. CDR3 DNA sequence: TGTGCCAGCAAGAGGACAGGGGTCACAGATACGCAGTATTTT. Amino acid sequence: CASKRTGVTDTQYF.

The rearrangement links TRBV4-1 to TRBJ2-1, with 10 bases matching TRBD2. Germline V gene sequence: CDR1 MGHRA, CDR2 YSYEKL. V shed 1 base, J shed 6 bases, and the junction held 3 bases outside the gene matches. The CDR3 length is 15 residues. CDR3 nucleotide sequence: TGCGCCAGCAGCCAAGTACTAGCGGGAAGCAATGAGCAGTTCTTC. It codes for CASSQVLAGSNEQFF.